This entry is about one TCR beta chain. The sample comes from a study of blood T cell repertoires in COVID-19. While infection was still active, Seattle patients were enrolled and then followed longitudinally. This CDR3 has 17 residues. V lost 3 bases, J lost 7 bases, and 11 bases stayed unmatched. The germline V gene has CDR1 LNHDA and CDR2 SQIVND (reference sequence). The data were produced by immunoSEQ multiplex PCR, yet TCRdb's version contains in-frame clones alone and is incomplete. The profile shows approximately 270,000 clones, around 89% of them singletons. The material sequenced was peripheral blood. This TCR was recovered from a woman aged 30 to 39 with COVID-19, enrolled during active disease. The chain combines TRBV19 with TRBJ2-1; 11 nucleotides match TRBD2. CDR3 sequence (DNA): TGTGCCAGTAGTATTGGAACTAGCGGGAGAACGGGGAATGAGCAGTTCTTC. It codes for CASSIGTSGRTGNEQFF.